The text below deals with one TCR beta chain. Germline V gene data show CDR1 as SQVTM and CDR2 as ANQGSEA. The CDR3 is 12 residues long. The ends were cut back, 7 bases at V and 7 bases at J, with 16 bases in the middle. The data belong to a study of blood T cell repertoires in COVID-19. Study background: In each case, the material was cDNA or gDNA derived from T cells, B-cell-depleted T cells, or PBMCs.

The method was immunoSEQ multiplex PCR; TCRdb's version includes in-frame clones alone and lacks a portion of them. The data show fewer than 65,000 clones, about nine tenths seen once. The rearrangement joins TRBV29-1 to TRBJ1-2; TRBD1 is a possible D gene (6 bases). This TCR was sampled from a human donor in a cohort sampled during active COVID-19. Specimen: peripheral blood. The CDR3 DNA sequence: TGCAGCGCCGGGGGGCAGGGAGCTGGCTACACCTTC. Residues: CSAGGQGAGYTF.